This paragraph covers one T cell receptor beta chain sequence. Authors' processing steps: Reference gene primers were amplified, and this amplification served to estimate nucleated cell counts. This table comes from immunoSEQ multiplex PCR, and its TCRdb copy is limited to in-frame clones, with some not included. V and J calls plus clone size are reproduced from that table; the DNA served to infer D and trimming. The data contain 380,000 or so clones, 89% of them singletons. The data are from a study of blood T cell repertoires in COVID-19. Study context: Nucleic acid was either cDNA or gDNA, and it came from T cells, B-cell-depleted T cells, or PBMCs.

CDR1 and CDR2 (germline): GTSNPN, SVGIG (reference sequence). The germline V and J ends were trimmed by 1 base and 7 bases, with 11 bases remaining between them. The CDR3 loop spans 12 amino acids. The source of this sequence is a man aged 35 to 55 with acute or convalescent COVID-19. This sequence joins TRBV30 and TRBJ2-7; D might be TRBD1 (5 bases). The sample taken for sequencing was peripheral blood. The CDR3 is CAWSAQGEEQYF. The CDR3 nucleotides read TGTGCCTGGAGTGCGCAGGGTGAAGAGCAGTACTTC.